This passage covers 32 T cell receptor beta chains from one sample sequenced in a study of control samples from healthy donors and cancer patients. Measured with immunoSEQ multiplex PCR; TCRdb has only the in-frame clones, and not every one. The sample has more than 70,000 clones, 85% to 95% seen once. What was sequenced was blood. All receptors derive from a woman in her twenties or thirties in good health.

The gene calls are TRBV4-1 and TRBJ1-5; TRBD1 matches 7 bases. Per germline, CDR1 MGHRA and CDR2 YSYEKL. Trimming took 2 bases from V and 6 from J; bases not matched to a gene: 4. This CDR3 is built from 14 residues. Written as DNA, the CDR3 is TGCGCCAGCAGCCAAACAGGGGTCGTTCAGCCCCAGCATTTT. Translation gives CASSQTGVVQPQHF.

J is TRBJ2-7 and V is TRBV28; the match to TRBD1 covers 8 bases. V was pared by 3 bases and J by 2 bases, with 3 bases of the junction left unmatched. The CDR3 is made up of 14 amino acids. The germline gives CDR1 MDHEN, CDR2 SYDVKM. The CDR3 region has the DNA TGTGCCAGCAGTTTTCCGGACAGGGCCTACGAGCAGTACTTC. It codes for CASSFPDRAYEQYF. Filled out from reference TRBV28 and TRBJ2-7, the complete variable domain reads DVKVTQSSRYLVKRTGEKVFLECVQDMDHENMFWYRQDPGLGLRLIYFSYDVKMKEKGDIPEGYSVSREKKERFSLILESASTNQTSMYLCASSFPDRAYEQYFGPGTRLTVT.

The CDR3, as DNA: TGTGCCAGCAGTTTACACCCACTCTCAGGGGAAGCTTTCTTT. Translation: CASSLHPLSGEAFF. J is TRBJ1-1 and V is TRBV27, with a possible D match to TRBD1 (5 bases). The CDR3 is 14 residues long. Trimming stripped 2 bases from V and 8 bases from J, with 15 bases between. Germline CDR1 reads MNHEY; CDR2 reads SMNVEV (reference sequence).

In its sample, this clone was seen a few times. The chain links TRBV7-9 to TRBJ2-7; TRBD2 might be the D (7 bases). The CDR3 runs 16 residues. Trimming stripped 5 bases from V and 2 bases from J, with 19 bases between. Germline V CDR1 and CDR2: SEHNR, FQNEAQ (reference sequence). DNA for the CDR3: TGTGCCAGCAGCCAGTTGAAGCGGGACACTACCTACGAGCAGTACTTC. As protein: CASSQLKRDTTYEQYF.

The V call is TRBV7-3, the J call TRBJ2-2; TRBD2 agrees at 8 bases. From germline, CDR1 is SGHTA and CDR2 FQGTGA. Trimming took 5 bases from V and 1 from J; bases not matched to a gene: 6. The CDR3 runs 16 residues. For the CDR3, the DNA is TGTGCCAGCAGCAAAGGGCTAGCGGGGAACACCGGGGAGCTGTTTTTT. It is translated as CASSKGLAGNTGELFF.

This chain joins TRBV29-1 and TRBJ1-1; D remains unclear. Trimming took 6 bases from V and 1 from J, leaving 9 bases between them. The CDR3 spans 12 residues. Germline CDR1 SQVTM, CDR2 ANQGSEA. The DNA for the CDR3 is TGCAGCGTAAGGACGGGGAACACTGAAGCTTTCTTT. This codes for CSVRTGNTEAFF.

The chain has TRBV20-1 and TRBJ1-3, with 8 nucleotides matching TRBD1. The CDR3 length is 18 residues. After removal of 3 bases from V and 2 bases from J, the junction contained 15 bases not matched to a gene. Germline V lookup: CDR1 DFQATT, CDR2 SNEGSKA (reference sequence). The CDR3 DNA is TGCAGTGCTAGTCCTTCCGCCAGGGGGCGCGGTACTGGAAACACCATATATTTT. It yields the protein CSASPSARGRGTGNTIYF.

The chain has TRBV5-6 and TRBJ1-2; D is ambiguous. The germline V and J ends were trimmed by 0 bases and 8 bases, with 8 bases remaining between them. In germline, CDR1 is SGHDT, CDR2 YYEEEE. CDR3 size: 12 residues. The CDR3 is CASSLDSYGYTF. The DNA of the CDR3 is TGTGCCAGCAGCTTGGACAGTTACGGCTACACCTTC.

The chain uses TRBV30 and TRBJ2-2; D uncertain. Germline values: CDR1 GTSNPN, CDR2 SVGIG (reference sequence). This CDR3 comprises 13 residues. Trimming shortened V by 4 bases and J by 3 bases, and 9 bases separated the two germline ends. The CDR3 region has the DNA TGTGCCTGGACTGTAGGAGACACCGGGGAGCTGTTTTTT. Translated, it gives CAWTVGDTGELFF.

The CDR3 reads CASSVADRANNEKLFF. The CDR3 region has the DNA TGTGCCAGCAGCGTAGCTGACCGGGCGAATAATGAAAAACTGTTTTTT. The V call is TRBV9, the J call TRBJ1-4, with D unresolved. From germline, CDR1 is SGDLS and CDR2 YYNGEE. The CDR3 is made up of 16 amino acids. With 0 bases removed from V and 4 bases from J, the gap between germline ends came to 13 bases.

Concerning this clone itself: One end of the junction varies from germline; a read error may be responsible. The chain combines TRBV7-7 with TRBJ2-5; possible D gene TRBD2, 5 bases. Germline V lookup: CDR1 SSHAT, CDR2 FNYEAQ (reference sequence). The CDR3 contains 13 residues. CDR3 nucleotides: TGTGCTAGCAGCTTAGAGGGATGGGAGACCCAGTACTTC. Protein: CASSLEGWETQYF. Full variable domain (remainder filled in from reference TRBV7-7 and TRBJ2-5): GAGVSQSPRYKVTKRGQDVTLRCDPISSHATLYWYQQALGQGPEFLTYFNYEAQPDKSGLPSDRFSAERPEGSISTLTIQRTEQRDSAMYRCASSLEGWETQYFGPGTRLLVL.

The chain carries TRBV28 and TRBJ2-2, with D perhaps given as TRBD1 or TRBD2 (5 bases each). Trimming removed 10 bases at V and 4 bases at J, with 16 bases between. Germline CDR1 reads MDHEN; CDR2 reads SYDVKM. The length of the CDR3 is 14 residues. The CDR3 loop is CATQGGLSTGELFF. CDR3 in DNA: TGTGCCACCCAGGGCGGACTGAGCACCGGGGAGCTGTTTTTT.

The gene calls are TRBV28 and TRBJ2-2, with 9 bases matching TRBD1. The V and J ends lost 8 bases and 2 bases, in that order; junction bases with no gene match: 6. CDR1 and CDR2 from the germline V gene are MDHEN and SYDVKM. This CDR3 region has 15 residues. CDR3 in DNA: TGTGCCAGCCGAAGGGACAGGGCAAACACCGGGGAGCTGTTTTTT. The encoded protein is CASRRDRANTGELFF.

The rearrangement uses TRBV7-9 and TRBJ1-2; no firm D call. Trimming shortened V by 3 bases and J by 5 bases, and 16 bases separated the two germline ends. Germline CDR1 and CDR2: SEHNR and FQNEAQ (reference sequence). The CDR3 length is 15 residues. CDR3 coding DNA: TGTGCCAGCAGCTTTAAGGGAATGGATGAGTATGGCTACACCTTC. Translating gives CASSFKGMDEYGYTF. The full variable domain, rest sourced from reference TRBV7-9 and TRBJ1-2, is DTGVSQNPRHKITKRGQNVTFRCDPISEHNRLYWYRQTLGQGPEFLTYFQNEAQLEKSRLLSDRFSAERPKGSFSTLEIQRTEQGDSAMYLCASSFKGMDEYGYTFGSGTRLTVV.

This clone appeared once. The chain links TRBV28 to TRBJ2-7; D unresolved. The CDR3 length is 12 residues. Germline V gives CDR1 MDHEN, CDR2 SYDVKM. Trimming took off 7 bases at V and 2 bases at J, with 9 bases between the two ends. CDR3 residues: CASTQSTYEQYF. CDR3 bases: TGTGCCAGCACCCAGAGTACCTACGAGCAGTACTTC.

This rearrangement joins TRBV4-2 to TRBJ2-2; a weak D match, TRBD2 (6 bases). The CDR3 is 18 residues long. Germline V gene sequence: CDR1 LGHNA, CDR2 YNFKEQ. V lost 0 bases and J 5 bases, leaving 19 bases between the germline ends. CDR3 coding DNA: TGTGCCAGCAGCCAAGATCTTGGAGGGAGGCACGCAACCGGGGAGCTGTTTTTT. It is translated as CASSQDLGGRHATGELFF.

The rearrangement links TRBV5-8 to TRBJ1-5; the match to TRBD1 covers 9 bases. Per the germline V gene, CDR1 is SGHTS and CDR2 is YDEGEE. With V trimmed by 2 bases and J by 4 bases, 4 bases remained unmatched. The length of the CDR3 is 15 residues. The CDR3 is CASSLRGQGNQPQHF. CDR3 nucleotides: TGTGCCAGCAGCTTACGAGGACAGGGGAATCAGCCCCAGCATTTT. The variable domain in full, with the rest retrieved from reference TRBV5-8 and TRBJ1-5, is EAGVTQSPTHLIKTRGQQATLRCSPISGHTSVYWYQQALGLGLQFLLWYDEGEERNRGNFPPRFSGRQFPNYSSELNVNALELEDSALYLCASSLRGQGNQPQHFGDGTRLSIL.

The chain uses TRBV6-5 and TRBJ2-7; D may be TRBD1 (6 bases). V lost 10 bases and J lost 1, with 17 bases in between. Looked up from germline, CDR1 is MNHEY and CDR2 is SVGAGI. The CDR3 runs 14 residues. The CDR3 loop is CATQGSRRSYEQYF. In DNA, the CDR3 is TGTGCCACTCAGGGGAGCAGGCGATCCTACGAGCAGTACTTC.

CDR3: CASSDARTGLTYEQYF. The CDR3 nucleotides read TGTGCCAGCAGTGACGCAAGGACAGGACTCACCTACGAGCAGTACTTC. This sequence joins TRBV6-4 and TRBJ2-7, with 7 bases identical to TRBD1. The CDR3 length is 16 residues. Losses at the gene ends were 2 bases for V and 2 bases for J; bases not matched to a gene: 9. From germline, CDR1 is MRHNA and CDR2 SNTAGT.

This sequence joins TRBV2 and TRBJ2-5; no reliable D call. Trimming shortened V by 7 bases and J by 3 bases, and 9 bases separated the two germline ends. Germline-derived CDR1 and CDR2 are SNHLY and FYNNEI. CDR3 size: 12 residues. The CDR3 coding sequence is TGTGCCAGCACCCCGGCAGAAGAGACCCAGTACTTC. The encoded protein is CASTPAEETQYF.

The genes are TRBV7-3 and TRBJ1-5; D not certain. CDR3 size: 13 residues. V was clipped by 1 base and J by 6 bases, with 7 bases between them. CDR1 and CDR2 from the germline V gene are SGHTA and FQGTGA. CDR3 residues: CASSLSLGQPQHF. CDR3 nucleotides: TGTGCCAGCAGCTTAAGTCTGGGTCAGCCCCAGCATTTT.

The chain recombines TRBV21-1 with TRBJ2-7; the table gives TRBD1 as D, unverified against the DNA. TRBV21-1 corresponds to a pseudogene. The CDR3 spans 15 residues. The CDR3 bases are TGTGCCAGCAGCTCGGGACAGGGGGAAACCTACGAGCAGTACGTC. Translated, it gives CASSSGQGETYEQYV.

The chain is built from TRBV7-9 and TRBJ2-5, with D possibly matching TRBD1 (5 bases). Trimming removed 4 bases from V and 1 base from J, with 13 bases in between. Per germline, CDR1 SEHNR and CDR2 FQNEAQ (reference sequence). The CDR3 is made up of 15 amino acids. The CDR3 DNA is TGTGCCAGCAGCTCCAGACAGAAACCCCAAGAGACCCAGTACTTC. Its protein is CASSSRQKPQETQYF.

The rearrangement joins TRBV28 to TRBJ1-6; 8 positions match TRBD1. The CDR3 sequence is 13 residues long. Trimming removed 10 bases from V and 10 bases from J; junction bases left unmatched: 9. The V gene's germline CDR1 is MDHEN and CDR2 SYDVKM. CDR3 in DNA: TGTGCCACCTTTCTCAGGGGGCTGTCACCCCTCCACTTT. The encoded protein is CATFLRGLSPLHF.

CDR3: CASRTRGNTEAFF. DNA of the CDR3: TGTGCCAGCAGGACACGGGGGAACACTGAAGCTTTCTTT. The chain employs TRBV5-4 and TRBJ1-1; D remains ambiguous. Per germline, CDR1 SGHNT and CDR2 YYREEE (reference sequence). The CDR3 runs to 13 residues. The V end was cut by 5 bases, the J end by 1 base, with 9 bases between.

The V gene is TRBV3-1 (or the pseudogene TRBV3-2), the J gene TRBJ1-5; no clear D. V gave up 1 base and J gave up 4 bases, with 8 bases separating them. CDR1 is LGHDT and CDR2 is YNNKEL in the germline V gene (reference sequence). CDR3 length: 14 amino acids. Here the CDR3 DNA reads TGTGCCAGCAGCCAAGGGGTGACGAATCAGCCCCAGCATTTT. Protein product: CASSQGVTNQPQHF.

This chain connects TRBV20-1 to TRBJ2-5; possible D gene TRBD2, 6 bases. Looked up from germline, CDR1 is DFQATT and CDR2 is SNEGSKA (reference sequence). The CDR3 runs to 11 residues. Trimming pared 7 bases from V and 5 bases from J, leaving 11 bases between. DNA for the CDR3: TGCAGTGGCCCGGCGGGGGAGACCCAGTACTTC. Amino acids: CSGPAGETQYF.

The rearrangement joins TRBV9 to TRBJ2-1, with TRBD2 matching over 9 bases. J gave up 2 bases and V 2 bases, and 8 bases lay outside the gene matches. The CDR3 runs 17 residues. The germline CDR1 and CDR2 sequences are SGDLS and YYNGEE. CDR3 sequence reads: CASSVAGGGVTYNEQFF. The CDR3, as DNA: TGTGCCAGCAGCGTCGCGGGCGGGGGGGTGACCTACAATGAGCAGTTCTTC.

J is TRBJ2-7 and V is TRBV2; possible D gene TRBD2, 6 bases. The CDR3 has 11 residues. Trimming removed 10 bases at V and 5 bases at J, with 12 bases between. Germline V gene sequence: CDR1 SNHLY, CDR2 FYNNEI. The CDR3: CAKGRSHEQYF. CDR3 DNA sequence: TGTGCCAAAGGGAGGAGCCACGAGCAGTACTTC.

The CDR3 DNA sequence: TGTGCCAGCAGTTACTTAGGTAGCACAGATACGCAGTATTTT. This sequence encodes CASSYLGSTDTQYF. The chain uses TRBV6-2 or TRBV6-3 and TRBJ2-3; no firm D call. The CDR3 is 14 amino acids. CDR1 is MNHEY, CDR2 SVGEGT, per germline. Trimming removed 1 base from V and 0 bases from J, with 5 bases in between.

This clone has only one observation. The chain is built from TRBV30 and TRBJ2-7, with 9 positions matching TRBD1. J lost 6 bases, V lost 2 bases, and 5 bases had no gene match. CDR3 length: 13 residues. Germline CDR1 is GTSNPN and CDR2 is SVGIG (reference sequence). CDR3: CAWSRDRVSEQYF. The CDR3, as DNA: TGTGCCTGGAGTAGGGACAGGGTCAGCGAGCAGTACTTC.

This chain joins TRBV6-2 or TRBV6-3 and TRBJ2-1; D perhaps matches TRBD2 (5 bases). CDR1 is MNHEY, CDR2 SVGEGT, per germline. V lost 0 bases and J 6 bases, leaving 9 bases between the germline ends. This CDR3 spans 14 amino acids. CDR3 loop: CASSYSNSANEQFF. CDR3 bases: TGTGCCAGCAGTTACTCGAATAGCGCCAATGAGCAGTTCTTC.